Sequencing of this TCR beta chain was carried out in a study of blood T cell repertoires in COVID-19. Study details: Researchers got acute and convalescent COVID-19 samples from the United States, Italy and Spain. In each case, the material was cDNA or gDNA derived from T cells, B-cell-depleted T cells, or PBMCs.

Germline CDR1 is GTSNPN and CDR2 is SVGIG (reference sequence). The CDR3 is made up of 15 amino acids. V was shortened by 1 base and J by 3 bases, with 15 bases between the two germline ends. Seattle's cohort entered during active infection and was followed longitudinally. Data came from immunoSEQ multiplex PCR; TCRdb stores just in-frame clones and leaves some out. The profile shows about 300,000 clones, roughly 84% of them singletons. The receptor was isolated from a human donor with COVID-19, enrolled during active disease. The donor label of this sample is uncertain. This chain joins TRBV30 and TRBJ1-1, with D perhaps matching TRBD1 (6 bases). Sequenced: peripheral blood. As DNA, the CDR3 is TGTGCCTGGAGTGATGTTCTGACAGGCCACACTGAAGCTTTCTTT. This codes for CAWSDVLTGHTEAFF.